The sequence of this T cell receptor (beta chain) was determined in a study of T cell repertoires in cytomegalovirus infection. Looking at the study overall: CMV infection and matching HLA type were both indicated by public TCR beta signatures.

From germline, CDR1 is LGHNA and CDR2 YSLEER. There are 18 residues in the CDR3. Trimming pared 4 bases from V and 1 base from J, leaving 20 bases between. TCRdb reanalysed the reads using MiXCR and keeps one entry per CDR3 protein. The sample yields 250,000 or so distinct CDR3 sequences, 17% seen once. Comment on this clonotype: Its antigen is undetermined. Given a much more abundant clone one base away, this may be a read error.

Study-level results: The ex vivo response was dominated by HLA-C-restricted CMV-specific TCR beta clonotypes. Identification of carriers of CMV plus the relevant HLA was performed using cumulative public TCR beta family frequency.

This receptor was identified in a human donor in good health (CMV status not recorded). Some clones in this sample may be carry-over from other donors' samples. The rearrangement uses TRBV4-3 and TRBJ1-5; D not resolved. The specimen was CD8+ T cells from PBMCs. Here the CDR3 DNA reads TGCGCCAGCAGCCGAGATCCCCCCTTGGGCGGAAGCAATCAGCCCCAGCATTTT. Protein sequence: CASSRDPPLGGSNQPQHF.